The clone carrying this T cell receptor (beta chain) was seen a few times. Alongside a J-beta primer mix, a sample-barcoded 5' primer served in a second PCR lasting 7 to 11 cycles. MiXCR was run by TCRdb on the 5' RACE reads, yielding one entry per CDR3 protein. Among more than 650,000 distinct CDR3 sequences listed, approximately 24% were seen once. This entry belongs to a study of blood T cells in healthy people across ages. There are 14 residues in the CDR3. Germline CDR1 is SNHLY and CDR2 is FYNNEI. V lost 5 bases, J lost 5 bases, and 15 bases lay in between. In addition, the sample was reused for a study of T cells of mothers and their children.

The source of this sequence is a boy aged 10-17 years in good health. Sequencing was done on a sample of blood. This chain connects TRBV2 to TRBJ1-1; perhaps TRBD1 as D (6 bases). CDR3 amino acids: CASSKSGGQTEAFF. The CDR3 DNA sequence: TGTGCCAGCAGTAAGTCGGGGGGGCAAACTGAAGCTTTCTTT.